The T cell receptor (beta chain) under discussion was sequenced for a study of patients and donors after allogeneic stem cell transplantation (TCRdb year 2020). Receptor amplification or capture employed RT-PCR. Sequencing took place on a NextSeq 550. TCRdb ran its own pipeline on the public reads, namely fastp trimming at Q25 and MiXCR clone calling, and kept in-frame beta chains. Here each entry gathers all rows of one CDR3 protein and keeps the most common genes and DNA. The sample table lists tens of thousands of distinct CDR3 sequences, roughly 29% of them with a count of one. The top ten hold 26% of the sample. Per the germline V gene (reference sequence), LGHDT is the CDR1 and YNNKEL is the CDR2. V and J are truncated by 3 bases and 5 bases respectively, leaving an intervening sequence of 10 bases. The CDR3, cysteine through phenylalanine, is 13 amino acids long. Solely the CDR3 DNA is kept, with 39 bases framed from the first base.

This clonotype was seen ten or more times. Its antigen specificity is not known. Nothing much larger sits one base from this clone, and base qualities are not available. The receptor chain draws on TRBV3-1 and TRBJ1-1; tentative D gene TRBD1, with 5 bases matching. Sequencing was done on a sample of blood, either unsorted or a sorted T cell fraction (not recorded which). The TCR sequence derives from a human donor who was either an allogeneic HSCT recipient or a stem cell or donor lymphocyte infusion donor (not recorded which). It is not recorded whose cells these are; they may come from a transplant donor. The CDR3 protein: CASSQGTGTEAFF. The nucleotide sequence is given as TGTGCCAGCAGCCAGGGGACGGGGACTGAAGCTTTCTTT.